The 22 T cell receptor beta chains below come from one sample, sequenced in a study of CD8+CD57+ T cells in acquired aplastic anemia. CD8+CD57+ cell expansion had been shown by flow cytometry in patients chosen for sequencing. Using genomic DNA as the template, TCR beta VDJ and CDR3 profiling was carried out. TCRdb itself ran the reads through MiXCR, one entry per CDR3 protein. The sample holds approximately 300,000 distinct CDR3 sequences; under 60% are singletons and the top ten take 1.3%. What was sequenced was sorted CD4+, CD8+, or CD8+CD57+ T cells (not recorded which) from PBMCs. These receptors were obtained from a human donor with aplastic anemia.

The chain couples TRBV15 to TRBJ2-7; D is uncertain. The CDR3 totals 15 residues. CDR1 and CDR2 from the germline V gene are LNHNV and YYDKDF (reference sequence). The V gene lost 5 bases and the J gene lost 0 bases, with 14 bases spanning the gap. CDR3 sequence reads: CATSFRLGNSYEQYF. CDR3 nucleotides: TGTGCCACCAGCTTCCGGTTGGGCAACTCCTACGAGCAGTACTTC. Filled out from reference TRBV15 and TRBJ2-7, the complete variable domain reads DAMVIQNPRYQVTQFGKPVTLSCSQTLNHNVMYWYQQKSSQAPKLLFHYYDKDFNNEADTPDNFQSRRPNTSFCFLDIRSPGLGDTAMYLCATSFRLGNSYEQYFGPGTRLTVT.

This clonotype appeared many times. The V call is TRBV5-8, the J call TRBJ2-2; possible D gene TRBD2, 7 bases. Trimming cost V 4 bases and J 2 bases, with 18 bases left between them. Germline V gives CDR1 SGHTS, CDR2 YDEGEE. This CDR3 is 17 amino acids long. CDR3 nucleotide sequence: TGTGCCAGCAGCCGGGGAGGGGCAGGGGTAAACACCGGGGAGCTGTTTTTT. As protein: CASSRGGAGVNTGELFF.

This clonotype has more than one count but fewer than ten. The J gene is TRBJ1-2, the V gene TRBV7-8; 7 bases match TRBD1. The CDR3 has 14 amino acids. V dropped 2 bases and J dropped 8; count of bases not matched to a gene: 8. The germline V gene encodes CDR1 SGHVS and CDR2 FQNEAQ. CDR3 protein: CASSLQGGVWGYTF. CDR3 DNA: TGTGCCAGCAGCTTACAGGGGGGAGTGTGGGGCTACACCTTC. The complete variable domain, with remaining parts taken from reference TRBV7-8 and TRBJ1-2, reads GAGVSQSPRYKVAKRGQDVALRCDPISGHVSLFWYQQALGQGPEFLTYFQNEAQLDKSGLPSDRFFAERPEGSVSTLKIQRTQQEDSAVYLCASSLQGGVWGYTFGSGTRLTVV.

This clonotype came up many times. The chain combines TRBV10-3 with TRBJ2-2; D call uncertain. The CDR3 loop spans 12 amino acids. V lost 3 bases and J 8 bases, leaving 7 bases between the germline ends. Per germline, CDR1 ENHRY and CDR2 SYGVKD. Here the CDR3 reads CAISDGPGELFF. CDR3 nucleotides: TGTGCCATCAGTGACGGACCGGGGGAGCTGTTTTTT.

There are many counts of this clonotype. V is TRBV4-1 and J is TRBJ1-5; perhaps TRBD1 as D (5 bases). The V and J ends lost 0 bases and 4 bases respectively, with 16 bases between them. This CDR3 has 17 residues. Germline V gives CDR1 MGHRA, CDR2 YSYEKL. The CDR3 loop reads CASSQDPSGGGNQPQHF. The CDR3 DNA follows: TGCGCCAGCAGCCAAGATCCGTCCGGGGGTGGAAATCAGCCCCAGCATTTT.

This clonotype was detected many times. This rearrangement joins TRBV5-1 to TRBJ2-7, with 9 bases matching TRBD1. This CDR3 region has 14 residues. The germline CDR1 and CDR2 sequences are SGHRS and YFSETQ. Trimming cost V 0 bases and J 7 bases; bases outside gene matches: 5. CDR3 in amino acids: CASSLVQGAGEQYF. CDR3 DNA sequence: TGCGCCAGCAGCTTGGTACAGGGGGCTGGGGAGCAGTACTTC.

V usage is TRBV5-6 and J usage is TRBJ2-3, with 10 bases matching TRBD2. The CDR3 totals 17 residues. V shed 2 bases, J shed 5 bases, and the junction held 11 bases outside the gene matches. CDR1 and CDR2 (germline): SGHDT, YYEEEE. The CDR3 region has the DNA TGTGCCAGCAGCTTCCGGTCAGGGGTAGCGGGAGGAGATACGCAGTATTTT. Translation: CASSFRSGVAGGDTQYF.

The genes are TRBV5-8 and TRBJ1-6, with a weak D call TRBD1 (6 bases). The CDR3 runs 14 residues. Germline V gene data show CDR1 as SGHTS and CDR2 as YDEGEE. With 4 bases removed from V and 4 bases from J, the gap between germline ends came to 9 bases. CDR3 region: CASSPGQYNSPLHF. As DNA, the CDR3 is TGTGCCAGCAGCCCGGGACAATATAATTCACCCCTCCACTTT.

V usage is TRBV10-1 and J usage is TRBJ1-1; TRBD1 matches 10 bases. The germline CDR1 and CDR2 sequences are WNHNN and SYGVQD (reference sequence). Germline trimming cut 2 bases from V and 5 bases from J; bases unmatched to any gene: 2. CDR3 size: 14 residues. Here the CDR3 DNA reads TGCGCCAGCAGTGAGGACAGGGGGCGTACTGAAGCTTTCTTT. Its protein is CASSEDRGRTEAFF.

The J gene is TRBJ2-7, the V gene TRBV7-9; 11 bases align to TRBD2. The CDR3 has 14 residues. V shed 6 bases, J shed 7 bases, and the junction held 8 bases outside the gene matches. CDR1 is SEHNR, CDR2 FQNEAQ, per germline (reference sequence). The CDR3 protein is CASSLAGGPLEQYF. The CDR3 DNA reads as TGTGCCAGCAGTCTAGCGGGGGGACCGTTAGAGCAGTACTTC.

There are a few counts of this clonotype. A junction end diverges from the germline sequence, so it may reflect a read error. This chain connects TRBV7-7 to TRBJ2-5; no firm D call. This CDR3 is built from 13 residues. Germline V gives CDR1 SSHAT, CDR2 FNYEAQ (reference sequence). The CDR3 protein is CASSLYRQETQYF. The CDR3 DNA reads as TGTGCTAGCAGCTTATACCGGCAAGAGACCCAGTACTTC.

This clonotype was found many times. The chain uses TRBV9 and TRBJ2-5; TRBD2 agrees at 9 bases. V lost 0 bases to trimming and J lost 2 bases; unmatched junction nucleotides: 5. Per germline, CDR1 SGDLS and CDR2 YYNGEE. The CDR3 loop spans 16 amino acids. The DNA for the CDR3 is TGTGCCAGCAGCGTAGCTGCTAGCGGGACTCAAGAGACCCAGTACTTC. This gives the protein CASSVAASGTQETQYF.

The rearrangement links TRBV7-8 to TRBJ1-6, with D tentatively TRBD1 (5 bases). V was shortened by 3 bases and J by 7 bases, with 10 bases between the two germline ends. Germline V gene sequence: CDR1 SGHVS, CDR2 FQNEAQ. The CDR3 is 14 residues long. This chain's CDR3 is CASSFGGVNSPLHF. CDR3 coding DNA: TGTGCCAGCAGCTTCGGGGGGGTCAATTCACCCCTCCACTTT. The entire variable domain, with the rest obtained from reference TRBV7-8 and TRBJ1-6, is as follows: GAGVSQSPRYKVAKRGQDVALRCDPISGHVSLFWYQQALGQGPEFLTYFQNEAQLDKSGLPSDRFFAERPEGSVSTLKIQRTQQEDSAVYLCASSFGGVNSPLHFGNGTRLTVT.

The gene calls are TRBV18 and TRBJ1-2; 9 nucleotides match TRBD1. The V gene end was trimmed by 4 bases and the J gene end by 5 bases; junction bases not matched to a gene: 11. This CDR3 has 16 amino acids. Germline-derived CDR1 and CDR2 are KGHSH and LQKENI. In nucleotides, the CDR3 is TGTGCCAGCTCACTAATCGTCGGACAGGGGAGATATGGCTACACCTTC. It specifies CASSLIVGQGRYGYTF.

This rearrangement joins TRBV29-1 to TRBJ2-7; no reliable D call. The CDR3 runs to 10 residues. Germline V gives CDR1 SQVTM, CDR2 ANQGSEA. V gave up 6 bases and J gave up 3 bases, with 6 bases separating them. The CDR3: CSVMYYEQYF. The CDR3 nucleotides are TGCAGCGTGATGTACTACGAGCAGTACTTC.

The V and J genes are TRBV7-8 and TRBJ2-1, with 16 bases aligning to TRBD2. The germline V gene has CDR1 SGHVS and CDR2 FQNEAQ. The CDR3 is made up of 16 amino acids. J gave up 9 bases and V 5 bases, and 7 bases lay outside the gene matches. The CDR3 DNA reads TGTGCCAGCAGCACCGGGACTAGCGGGAGGGTAGGTGAGCAGTTCTTC. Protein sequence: CASSTGTSGRVGEQFF.

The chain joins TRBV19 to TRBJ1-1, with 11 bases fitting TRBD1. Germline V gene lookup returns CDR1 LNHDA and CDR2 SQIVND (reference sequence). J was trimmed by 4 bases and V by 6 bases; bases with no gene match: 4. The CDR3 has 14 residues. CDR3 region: CASRDRGRSTEAFF. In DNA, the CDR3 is TGTGCCAGTAGGGACAGGGGGCGAAGCACTGAAGCTTTCTTT.

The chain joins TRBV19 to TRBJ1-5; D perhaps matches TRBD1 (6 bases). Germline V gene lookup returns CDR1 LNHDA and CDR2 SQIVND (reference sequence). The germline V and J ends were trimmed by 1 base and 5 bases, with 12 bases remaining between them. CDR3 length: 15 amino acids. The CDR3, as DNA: TGTGCCAGTAGTATAGGGGGGCTGAGGGATCAGCCCCAGCATTTT. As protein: CASSIGGLRDQPQHF. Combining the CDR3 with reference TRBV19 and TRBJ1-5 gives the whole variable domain DGGITQSPKYLFRKEGQNVTLSCEQNLNHDAMYWYRQDPGQGLRLIYYSQIVNDFQKGDIAEGYSVSREKKESFPLTVTSAQKNPTAFYLCASSIGGLRDQPQHFGDGTRLSIL.

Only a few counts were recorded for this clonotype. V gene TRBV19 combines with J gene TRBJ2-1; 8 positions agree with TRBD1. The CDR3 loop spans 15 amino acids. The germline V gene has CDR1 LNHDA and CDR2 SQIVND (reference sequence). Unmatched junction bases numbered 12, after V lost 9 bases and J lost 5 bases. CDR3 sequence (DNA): TGTGCCAGCTCAACCGGGACAGGATTAAACAATGAGCAGTTCTTC. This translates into CASSTGTGLNNEQFF.

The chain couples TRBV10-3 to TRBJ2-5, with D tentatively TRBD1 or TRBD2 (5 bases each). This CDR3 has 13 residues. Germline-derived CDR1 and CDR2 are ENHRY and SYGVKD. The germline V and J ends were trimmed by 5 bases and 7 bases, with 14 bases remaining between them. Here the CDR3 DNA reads TGTGCCATCAGTCCCGGGGCGGAGGCGACCCAGTACTTC. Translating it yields CAISPGAEATQYF.

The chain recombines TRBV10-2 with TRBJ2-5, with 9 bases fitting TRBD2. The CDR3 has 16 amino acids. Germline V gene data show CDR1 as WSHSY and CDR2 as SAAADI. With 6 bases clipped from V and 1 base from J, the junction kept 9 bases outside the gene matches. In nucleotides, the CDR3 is TGCGCCAGCAGCCTACTTAGCGGGGGCCTCCAAGAGACCCAGTACTTC. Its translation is CASSLLSGGLQETQYF.

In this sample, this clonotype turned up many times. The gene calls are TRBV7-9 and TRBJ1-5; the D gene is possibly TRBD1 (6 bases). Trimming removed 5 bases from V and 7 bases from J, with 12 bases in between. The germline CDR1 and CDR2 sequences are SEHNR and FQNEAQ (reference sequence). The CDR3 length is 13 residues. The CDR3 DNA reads TGTGCCAGCAGCCGACAGGAAAACCAGCCCCAGCATTTT. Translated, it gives CASSRQENQPQHF.